This T cell receptor beta chain was sequenced in a study of monozygotic twins with inflammatory bowel disease. Each sample's cDNA came from eight separate reactions. TCRdb re-called the 5' RACE reads and shows each CDR3 protein once, DNA omitted. The table lists 210,000 or so distinct CDR3 sequences. The CDR3 sequence is 17 residues long. Germline CDR1 reads SGHRS; CDR2 reads YFSETQ. The specimen was blood. This chain uses TRBV5-1 with TRBJ1-3; TCRdb returns TRBD1, unconfirmable since there is no DNA. The TCR sequence derives from a human donor with ulcerative colitis or Crohn's disease, or a healthy co-twin of an affected twin (not recorded which). The CDR3 is CASSFGDRSFSGNTIYF.